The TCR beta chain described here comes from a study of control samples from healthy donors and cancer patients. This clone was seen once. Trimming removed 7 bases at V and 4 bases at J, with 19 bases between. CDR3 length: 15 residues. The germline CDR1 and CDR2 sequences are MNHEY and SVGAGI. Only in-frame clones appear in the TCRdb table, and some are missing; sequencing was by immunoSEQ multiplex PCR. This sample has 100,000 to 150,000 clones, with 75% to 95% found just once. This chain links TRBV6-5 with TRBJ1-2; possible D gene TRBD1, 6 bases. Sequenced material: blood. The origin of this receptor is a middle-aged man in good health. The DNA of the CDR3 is TGTGCCAGCACCCTCAACACCGGGGGCCCCTATGGCTACACCTTC. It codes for CASTLNTGGPYGYTF.